One sample yielded the 19 T cell receptor beta chains listed below, sequenced in a study of blood T cell repertoires in COVID-19 (dated by TCRdb to between 2020 and 2021). Library generation was performed with the immunoSEQ multiplex PCR assay. This is the immuneACCESS table as TCRdb keeps it, with only in-frame sequences that have V and J called. A part of the clones is gone; compared with another copy, unresolved V genes explain less than half, and the rest is unexplained. Across this sample there are 35,000 to 40,000 clones, with around nine tenths seen only once. The ten largest clones take up 12% of the sample. Sequencing used peripheral blood. Receptors originate from a man in his sixties with active COVID-19.

The CDR3, as DNA: TGTGCCAGCAGCCAAGACCGGGACATCTACAATGAGCAGTTCTTC. Residues: CASSQDRDIYNEQFF. The chain uses TRBV3-1 (or the pseudogene TRBV3-2) and TRBJ2-1; tentative D call: TRBD1 (6 bases). V was pared by 0 bases and J by 3 bases, with 9 bases between. Looked up from germline, CDR1 is LGHDT and CDR2 is YNNKEL (reference sequence). The CDR3 extends over 15 amino acids.

J is TRBJ2-7 and V is TRBV19; 9 bases match TRBD1. With 7 bases clipped from V and 7 bases from J, the junction kept 8 bases outside the gene matches. Germline CDR1 LNHDA, CDR2 SQIVND (reference sequence). This CDR3 is built from 13 residues. DNA of the CDR3: TGTGCCAGTAACCTCGGGACAGGGCATGAGCAGTACTTC. Encoded protein: CASNLGTGHEQYF.

J is TRBJ1-2 and V is TRBV19; unclear D gene. The CDR3 sequence is 15 residues long. V shed 4 bases and J shed 0 bases, with 12 bases lying between them. Looked up from germline, CDR1 is LNHDA and CDR2 is SQIVND (reference sequence). CDR3 in amino acids: CASSNVPDSNYGYTF. CDR3 DNA sequence: TGTGCCAGTAGTAACGTTCCAGACTCTAACTATGGCTACACCTTC. Drawing the rest from reference TRBV19 and TRBJ1-2, the complete variable domain is DGGITQSPKYLFRKEGQNVTLSCEQNLNHDAMYWYRQDPGQGLRLIYYSQIVNDFQKGDIAEGYSVSREKKESFPLTVTSAQKNPTAFYLCASSNVPDSNYGYTFGSGTRLTVV.

The V and J genes are TRBV19 and TRBJ1-2; 8 bases fit TRBD1. The trim removed 0 bases at V and 3 bases at J, leaving 9 bases unmatched. The CDR3 is 17 amino acids. Germline CDR1 and CDR2: LNHDA and SQIVND (reference sequence). In DNA form, the CDR3 reads TGTGCCAGTAGTATAGATCGCCTGGACAGGGTGGACTATGGCTACACCTTC. Amino acids: CASSIDRLDRVDYGYTF.

This rearrangement joins TRBV19 to TRBJ1-2; maybe TRBD1 (5 bases). V was pared by 5 bases and J by 4 bases, with 14 bases between. Germline lookup yields CDR1 LNHDA and CDR2 SQIVND (reference sequence). This CDR3 contains 14 residues. The CDR3 protein is CASSQTQGFYGYTF. The DNA of the CDR3 is TGTGCCAGTAGTCAGACGCAGGGTTTCTATGGCTACACCTTC.

The gene calls are TRBV27 and TRBJ1-5; 10 nucleotides agree with TRBD1. This CDR3 contains 16 residues. Trimming cost V 6 bases and J 4 bases; bases outside gene matches: 9. Looked up from germline, CDR1 is MNHEY and CDR2 is SMNVEV (reference sequence). The CDR3 region has the DNA TGTGCCAGCAGCATGACAGGGGGCAAATGGAATCAGCCCCAGCATTTT. This codes for CASSMTGGKWNQPQHF.

This chain joins TRBV4-2 and TRBJ2-2, with 10 bases that match TRBD2. Germline lookup yields CDR1 LGHNA and CDR2 YNFKEQ. The CDR3 has 17 amino acids. J was trimmed by 7 bases and V by 0 bases; bases with no gene match: 8. Written as DNA, the CDR3 is TGTGCCAGCAGCCAAGATCCTAGCGGGAGTGCGGTCGGGGAGCTGTTTTTT. The encoded protein is CASSQDPSGSAVGELFF.

CDR3 region: CASSVPGQGASGRYNEQFF. The CDR3 nucleotides read TGTGCCAGCAGTGTACCGGGACAGGGGGCAAGCGGGCGTTACAATGAGCAGTTCTTC. The chain is built from TRBV2 and TRBJ2-1, with 12 nucleotides matching TRBD1. The CDR3 totals 19 residues. Germline trimming cut 4 bases from V and 4 bases from J; bases unmatched to any gene: 14. From germline, CDR1 is SNHLY and CDR2 FYNNEI.

This clone has only a few counts. The V gene is TRBV27, the J gene TRBJ2-3, with 10 bases aligning to TRBD2. CDR1 is MNHEY and CDR2 is SMNVEV in the germline V gene (reference sequence). The CDR3 consists of 18 residues. V lost 1 base, J lost 5 bases, and 12 bases stayed unmatched. The CDR3 DNA sequence: TGTGCCAGCAGTTTATTATGGAGCGGGAGGGCCGATAGAGATACGCAGTATTTT. It encodes CASSLLWSGRADRDTQYF.

The chain combines TRBV7-3 with TRBJ2-2, with D possibly TRBD1 on 5 matching bases. V dropped 3 bases and J dropped 0 bases, with 8 bases sitting between them. The germline V gene encodes CDR1 SGHTA and CDR2 FQGTGA. This CDR3 has 15 residues. The CDR3: CASSLQGTNTGELFF. CDR3 sequence (DNA): TGTGCCAGCAGCTTGCAGGGCACGAACACCGGGGAGCTGTTTTTT.

The CDR3 bases are TGTGCCAGCAGGATTGGACTAGCGGGAGATACGCAGTATTTT. Translated: CASRIGLAGDTQYF. The rearrangement uses TRBV5-6 and TRBJ2-3, with TRBD2 matching over 11 bases. The CDR3 runs 14 residues. The J segment lost 5 bases and the V segment lost 5 bases, leaving 4 bases of the junction unmatched. Germline CDR1 and CDR2: SGHDT and YYEEEE.

This chain uses TRBV2 with TRBJ1-5; no firm D call. This CDR3 comprises 15 residues. Germline lookup yields CDR1 SNHLY and CDR2 FYNNEI. V was trimmed by 5 bases and J by 4 bases, leaving 15 bases between them. The CDR3 loop reads CASSTQSIGNQPQHF. CDR3 coding DNA: TGTGCCAGCAGTACCCAGTCGATTGGTAATCAGCCCCAGCATTTT.

The chain couples TRBV11-2 to TRBJ2-7; 9 bases line up with TRBD1. The J segment lost 2 bases and the V segment lost 5 bases, leaving 7 bases of the junction unmatched. Germline loops: CDR1 SGHAT, CDR2 FQNNGV. The CDR3 extends over 15 amino acids. Here the CDR3 reads CASSAVRTGAYEQYF. The CDR3 coding sequence is TGTGCCAGCAGCGCAGTTAGGACAGGGGCCTACGAGCAGTACTTC.

The chain carries TRBV7-9 and TRBJ2-3, with D perhaps matching TRBD2 (5 bases). The ends were cut back, 7 bases at V and 5 bases at J, with 16 bases in the middle. Germline CDR1 reads SEHNR; CDR2 reads FQNEAQ (reference sequence). The CDR3 consists of 14 residues. CDR3 DNA: TGTGCCAGCAACCTGGACTCGAGCGGAGATACGCAGTATTTT. Protein: CASNLDSSGDTQYF.

The gene calls are TRBV2 and TRBJ2-1; 14 bases fit TRBD2. With V trimmed by 4 bases and J by 5 bases, 7 bases remained unmatched. The CDR3 has 17 residues. Germline CDR1 reads SNHLY; CDR2 reads FYNNEI. The CDR3 DNA reads as TGTGCCAGCAGTGGTCCGGGACTAGCGGGAGTTAACAATGAGCAGTTCTTC. This translates into CASSGPGLAGVNNEQFF. The whole variable domain, filled in from reference TRBV2 and TRBJ2-1, reads EPEVTQTPSHQVTQMGQEVILRCVPISNHLYFYWYRQILGQKVEFLVSFYNNEISEKSEIFDDQFSVERPDGSNFTLKIRSTKLEDSAMYFCASSGPGLAGVNNEQFFGPGTRLTVL.

In its sample, this clone was seen a few times. The gene calls are TRBV7-9 and TRBJ2-3, with 9 positions matching TRBD2. The CDR3 is 15 residues long. Germline loops: CDR1 SEHNR, CDR2 FQNEAQ (reference sequence). The junction had 8 bases not matched to a gene; V was cut back by 6 bases and J by 4 bases. In DNA, the CDR3 is TGTGCCAGCAGTCCGGGACTAGCATTATCAGATACGCAGTATTTT. It codes for CASSPGLALSDTQYF.

The chain carries TRBV7-9 and TRBJ1-1; D might be TRBD1 (5 bases). The CDR3 has 17 residues. V lost 5 bases to trimming and J lost 0 bases, with 19 bases between them. Germline V gene sequence: CDR1 SEHNR, CDR2 FQNEAQ (reference sequence). The CDR3 bases are TGTGCCAGCAGCCCAACCCAAGCCTGGGGGGTGAACACTGAAGCTTTCTTT. Its protein is CASSPTQAWGVNTEAFF.

This chain uses TRBV7-9 with TRBJ2-7; possibly TRBD1 for D (6 bases). Trimming pared 1 base from V and 5 bases from J, leaving 12 bases between. From germline, CDR1 is SEHNR and CDR2 FQNEAQ (reference sequence). The CDR3 totals 14 residues. The CDR3 spells CASSLVQGSHEQYF. The CDR3 DNA sequence: TGTGCCAGCAGCTTAGTCCAGGGGTCTCACGAGCAGTACTTC.

This clone was detected a few times. This chain joins TRBV4-1 and TRBJ1-5; D is unresolved. Germline V gene lookup returns CDR1 MGHRA and CDR2 YSYEKL. This CDR3 comprises 13 residues. V was shortened by 2 bases and J by 4 bases, with 6 bases between the two germline ends. The CDR3 DNA follows: TGCGCCAGCAGCCAATGGGAGAATCAGCCCCAGCATTTT. Its translation: CASSQWENQPQHF.